Shown below are 5 T cell receptor beta chains from a single sample sequenced in a study of PD-1 blockade in mismatch repair-deficient tumors. Some clones are missing from TCRdb's copy, which holds only in-frame ones; the method was immunoSEQ multiplex PCR. The data hold around 130,000 clones, with about 90% observed a single time. The sequenced sample was peripheral blood, obtained approximately 72 weeks after starting pembrolizumab. These receptors all come from an adult with mismatch repair-deficient cancer.

This sequence joins TRBV7-8 and TRBJ1-2, with 9 bases fitting TRBD1. J gave up 7 bases and V 6 bases, and 15 bases lay outside the gene matches. The length of the CDR3 is 16 residues. In germline, CDR1 is SGHVS, CDR2 FQNEAQ. The CDR3 here is CASSRSPGQGAGGYTF. Written as DNA, the CDR3 is TGTGCCAGCAGTCGATCCCCGGGACAGGGAGCGGGTGGCTACACCTTC.

This sequence joins TRBV6-6 and TRBJ2-1; 10 bases are shared with TRBD2. This CDR3 has 16 residues. Germline values: CDR1 MNHNY, CDR2 SVGAGI (reference sequence). J gave up 6 bases and V 4 bases, and 9 bases lay outside the gene matches. The DNA for the CDR3 is TGTGCCAGCAGTTCCCAACTAGCGGGGCCTTTCAATGAGCAGTTCTTC. Its translation is CASSSQLAGPFNEQFF.

V gene TRBV7-9 combines with J gene TRBJ2-1; D ambiguous. Germline assignment: CDR1 SEHNR and CDR2 FQNEAQ (reference sequence). This CDR3 spans 16 amino acids. The V gene lost 5 bases and the J gene lost 2 bases, with 16 bases spanning the gap. The CDR3 nucleotides are TGTGCCAGCAGCCTCGAACGCGACACAACCTACAATGAGCAGTTCTTC. This codes for CASSLERDTTYNEQFF.

J is TRBJ2-2 and V is TRBV7-9; TRBD2 aligns across 8 bases. Germline lookup yields CDR1 SEHNR and CDR2 FQNEAQ (reference sequence). J gave up 5 bases and V 5 bases, and 10 bases lay outside the gene matches. The CDR3 is made up of 16 amino acids. CDR3 bases: TGTGCCAGCAGCCTATCCGGGGGGGTTAAAACCGGGGAGCTGTTTTTT. Translating it yields CASSLSGGVKTGELFF.

This clone was counted once. V gene TRBV19 combines with J gene TRBJ1-3; D is unclear. The ends were cut back, 1 base at V and 2 bases at J, with 12 bases in the middle. Per germline, CDR1 LNHDA and CDR2 SQIVND (reference sequence). The CDR3 is made up of 16 amino acids. The DNA for the CDR3 is TGTGCCAGTAGTATAGGGACTAAGGCAGCTGGAAACACCATATATTTT. Its translation is CASSIGTKAAGNTIYF.